These T cell receptor beta chains were read from a single sample in a study of regulatory T cells in long-lasting Graves disease. TCRdb re-called the multiplex PCR reads through MiXCR, storing one row per CDR3 protein. Here the sample spans around 400,000 distinct CDR3 sequences, around 22% being singletons. This specimen was peripheral blood mononuclear cells (PBMCs), taken when the disease was refractory, from a patient treated with antithyroid drugs. These receptors were obtained from a female donor with Graves disease. Each CDR3 is given with its conserved first and last residue. The order of the fields is J gene, V gene, clone size, D gene, CDR3 protein, CDR3 DNA. The D gene is left open where the match is weak. Expanded clones are given a class, and other clones once, few, many or no size at all.

TRBJ1-5 TRBV7-2 many NA CASSYLAEPQHF TGTGCCAGCAGTTACTTAGCGGAGCCCCAGCATTTT
TRBJ2-2 TRBV2 many TRBD2 CASRTSGSHTGELFF TGTGCCAGCAGGACTAGCGGGAGTCACACCGGGGAGCTGTTTTTT
TRBJ1-5 TRBV30 NA NA CAWSGGTTGQPQHF TGTGCCTGGAGTGGCGGCACCACGGGTCAGCCCCAGCATTTT
TRBJ1-5 TRBV20-1 NA NA CSARDESGYSNQPQHF TGCAGTGCTAGAGATGAATCGGGGTATAGCAATCAGCCCCAGCATTTT
TRBJ1-5 TRBV7-2 once NA CASSLGIGYDQPQHF TGTGCCAGCAGCTTAGGAATAGGGTATGATCAGCCCCAGCATTTT
TRBJ2-1 TRBV4-1 NA TRBD1 CASSQQGVWNEQFF TGCGCCAGCAGCCAACAGGGGGTTTGGAATGAGCAGTTCTTC
TRBJ2-7 TRBV19 NA NA CASSIGRQATYEQYF TGTGCCAGTAGTATAGGTCGGCAGGCCACCTACGAGCAGTACTTC
TRBJ2-6 TRBV5-1 NA NA CASSLGGQTSGANVLTF TGCGCCAGCAGCTTGGGTGGTCAGACCTCTGGGGCCAACGTCCTGACTTTC
TRBJ2-6 TRBV18 NA NA CASSPQGHGSGANVLTF TGTGCCAGCTCACCACAGGGACACGGCTCTGGGGCCAACGTCCTGACTTTC
TRBJ1-1 TRBV20-1 many NA CSASRRNTEAFF TGCAGTGCTAGCCGCCGGAACACTGAAGCTTTCTTT
TRBJ2-7 TRBV7-2 many TRBD2 CASTLGSSGSPWGYEQYF TGTGCCAGCACCCTCGGGTCTAGCGGGAGCCCCTGGGGCTACGAGCAGTACTTC
TRBJ1-5 TRBV19 many NA CASSTQGGQPQHF TGTGCCAGCAGCACCCAGGGTGGACAGCCCCAGCATTTT
TRBJ1-1 TRBV28 many NA CASNRYTEAFF TGTGCCAGCAATCGGTACACTGAAGCTTTCTTT
TRBJ2-1 TRBV12-3/TRBV12-4 few TRBD1 CASNNGGQGLNEQFF TGTGCCAGCAACAACGGGGGACAGGGGTTGAATGAGCAGTTCTTC
TRBJ2-7 TRBV5-1 NA TRBD1 CASSLARGLEQYF TGCGCCAGCAGCTTGGCCAGGGGGCTCGAGCAGTACTTC
TRBJ1-3 TRBV28 few NA CASSVNRVLSGNTIYF TGTGCCAGCAGTGTGAACAGGGTTCTGTCTGGAAACACCATATATTTT
TRBJ2-2 TRBV13 NA TRBD1 CASSPTQGYTGELFF TGTGCCAGCAGCCCGACACAGGGGTACACCGGGGAGCTGTTTTTT
TRBJ1-1 TRBV7-9 few NA CASSPLRRTNTEAFF TGTGCCAGCAGCCCTCTCCGGAGGACGAACACTGAAGCTTTCTTT
TRBJ1-6 TRBV6-2/TRBV6-3 many TRBD1 CASSTGESSPLHF TGTGCCAGCAGCACAGGGGAGAGTTCACCCCTCCACTTT
TRBJ2-7 TRBV15 few NA CATSSVEYSYEQYF TGTGCCACCAGCAGTGTTGAGTATTCCTACGAGCAGTACTTC
TRBJ2-7 TRBV7-2 many NA CASSPTVIRYEQYF TGTGCCAGCAGCCCGACTGTGATCCGCTACGAGCAGTACTTC
TRBJ2-5 TRBV20-1 many TRBD2 CSARDFGGSRETQYF TGCAGTGCTAGAGATTTTGGCGGGAGTAGAGAGACCCAGTACTTC
TRBJ2-3 TRBV29-1 NA NA CSVEDVPGEVTDTQYF TGCAGCGTTGAAGATGTTCCCGGGGAAGTTACAGATACGCAGTATTTT
TRBJ2-1 TRBV7-3 NA TRBD2 CASSLRGRGREGSYNEQFF TGTGCCAGCAGCTTGAGGGGGCGTGGGCGGGAGGGTTCCTACAATGAGCAGTTCTTC
TRBJ2-7 TRBV29-1 few NA CSVEGGSGSYEQYF TGCAGCGTTGAGGGGGGCTCTGGCTCCTACGAGCAGTACTTC
TRBJ1-2 TRBV18 many TRBD1 CASSPGTDPNYGYTF TGTGCCAGCTCACCAGGGACAGATCCTAACTATGGCTACACCTTC
TRBJ1-5 TRBV28 NA TRBD1 CASSMGQGRQPQHF TGTGCCAGCAGTATGGGACAGGGTCGGCAGCCCCAGCATTTT